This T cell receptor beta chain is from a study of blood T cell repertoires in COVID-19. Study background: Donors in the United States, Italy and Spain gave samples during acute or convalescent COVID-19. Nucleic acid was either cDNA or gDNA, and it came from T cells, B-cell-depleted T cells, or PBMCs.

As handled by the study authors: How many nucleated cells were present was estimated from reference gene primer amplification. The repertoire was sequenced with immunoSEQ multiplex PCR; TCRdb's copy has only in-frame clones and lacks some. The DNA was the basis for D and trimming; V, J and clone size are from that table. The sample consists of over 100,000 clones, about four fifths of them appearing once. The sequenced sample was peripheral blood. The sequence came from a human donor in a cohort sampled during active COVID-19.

The CDR3 DNA reads as TGTGCCAGCAGTCCGGGACAGGGGGCGAGTAATGAAAAACTGTTTTTT. It encodes CASSPGQGASNEKLFF. This rearrangement joins TRBV2 to TRBJ1-4, with 12 bases matching TRBD1. The CDR3 is 16 amino acids. The germline CDR1 and CDR2 sequences are SNHLY and FYNNEI. Unmatched junction bases numbered 5, after V lost 5 bases and J lost 4 bases.